The clone carrying this TCR beta chain was counted only a few times. Its antigen is currently unknown. Under the ViraFEST assay, PBMC were stimulated with viral peptide pools so that antigen-specific CD4+ T cells expanded. Sequencing was performed afterwards. Subsequent to 10 days of culture, CD4+ T cells were isolated. Absence of prior SARS-CoV-2 infection characterized the vaccine recipients, who showed negative nucleocapsid antibodies. Wells each received 2 million to 2.5 million PBMC, cultured with approximately 10 IU/ml IL-2 and 10 ug/ml peptides. This entry is derived from a study of vaccination effects on CD4 cells after COVID-19. The study's findings and limits: Clones of infection and vaccine origin contracted markedly late after vaccination.

The V gene lost 6 bases and the J gene lost 4 bases, with 18 bases spanning the gap. The CDR3 is 15 amino acids. Germline CDR1 is WSHSY and CDR2 is SAAADI. Repertoires were generated with immunoSEQ multiplex PCR, while TCRdb's copy carries only in-frame clones and drops some. The repertoire consists of about 52,000 clones, with nearly 80% occurring once and the leading ten covering approximately 6%. The receptor was derived from a human donor who received a COVID-19 vaccine. The sequences come from CD4+ T cells from PBMCs cultured with HCoV-OC43 spike peptides, collected before COVID-19 vaccination. The subset was: HCoV-OC43 spike overlapping peptide pool stimulation. The chain links TRBV10-2 to TRBJ2-5, with a weak D call TRBD1 (7 bases). CDR3 nucleotides: TGCGCCAGCAGATCCAGCCAGGGGGGTCGAGAGACCCAGTACTTC. This encodes CASRSSQGGRETQYF.